This T cell receptor beta chain is from a study of glioma-infiltrating T cells after dendritic cell vaccination (dated by TCRdb to about 2016). About the full investigation: The cohort comprised roughly 15 glioblastoma patients from Phase I and II dendritic cell vaccination trials, 9 newly diagnosed and 6 with recurrent disease. Autologous tumor lysate-pulsed dendritic cell vaccination was administered to the patients between the early 2000s and the early 2010s. To make the vaccine, monocyte-derived dendritic cells were cultured for under eight days with IL-4 and GM-CSF and then pulsed overnight with autologous tumor lysate. Three intradermal dendritic cell vaccine injections were administered to patients at biweekly intervals in the arm below the axilla. Tumor-infiltrating lymphocyte content was quantified and tumor and blood repertoires were compared in dendritic cell-vaccinated glioblastoma patients by deep sequencing of TCR beta CDR3 regions. Survival after dendritic cell vaccination was correlated with TCR sequencing metrics, including TIL content and tumor-blood repertoire overlap. Broad study findings and their caveats: After dendritic cell vaccination, a higher estimated pretreatment TIL content predicted longer time to progression and longer overall survival. TCR clonality showed no direct relationship with survival, which suggests that a diverse polyclonal response may matter. The cohort was small and heterogeneous, with few patients having full blood and tumor sets and even fewer initial-recurrent tumor pairs. The TCR overlap response model with three groups was called speculative and said to need prospective validation.

Selection of patients required sufficient residual fresh-frozen tumor tissue and over two years of available survival data. An isocitrate dehydrogenase mutation was not carried by any of the glioblastoma patients, although molecular status was otherwise variable. PBMC were collected before vaccination, two weeks after the third vaccination, and at tumor progression if tumor progression occurred. The Qiagen DNeasy Blood extraction Kit was used for extraction of genomic DNA. On this clone itself: The target of this receptor is not known. The germline gene is not matched at one end of the junction; a read error may be the cause. The identical CDR3 is also encoded by other nucleotide sequences in the sample.

The immunoSEQ assay amplified TCRB CDR3 regions from about 2 micrograms of genomic DNA, or from all available DNA when less than that amount was available. The multiplex PCR employed 60 forward primers targeting TCR V beta segments and 13 reverse primers targeting J beta segments. Synthetic control templates were spiked into each sample at limiting dilution to estimate reads per starting template. The Illumina HiSeq System generated 87 bp sequencing reads. On the study's bioinformatics: PCR and sequencing errors were removed by a nearest neighbor algorithm that merged closely related sequences. TCR overlap was defined as the percentage of unique tumor TCR beta sequences that were also present in the same patient's peripheral blood. The source is immuneACCESS, and TCRdb retained only in-frame sequences with V and J called. Part of the clones is not carried over; for the studies checked, unresolved V genes explain less than half of this, and the remainder is unexplained. Clone size and the V and J calls come from that table; the DNA yielded D and trimming. The sample yields fewer than 50,000 clones; approximately 80% were counted once. The ten largest clones represent 7.8% of the sample.

The receptor's source is a human donor with glioblastoma. Material: blood, obtained before dendritic cell vaccination.

This receptor carries the CDR3 CASSVGRNSPLHF. In nucleotide form, the sequence is TGTGCCAGCAGCGTAGGGAGAAATTCCCCCCTCCACTTT. This chain is built from TRBV11-1 and TRBJ1-6, with an unclear D gene assignment. From the cysteine through the phenylalanine, the CDR3 covers 13 amino acids. Just the 39-base CDR3 DNA is kept, in frame starting at base 1. From the germline V gene (reference sequence), CDR1 is SGHAT and CDR2 is FQDESV. Outside the CDR3, residues come from the reference TRBV11-1 and TRBJ1-6 proteins, so the full variable domain is: EAEVAQSPRYKITEKSQAVAFWCDPISGHATLYWYRQILGQGPELLVQFQDESVVDDSQLPKDRFSAERLKGVDSTLKIQPAELGDSAMYLCASSVGRNSPLHFGNGTRLTVT.